This T cell receptor (beta chain) was observed in a study of blood T cell repertoires in COVID-19. The data were produced by immunoSEQ multiplex PCR, yet TCRdb's version contains in-frame clones alone and is incomplete. The table records more than 300,000 clones, 70% to 90% of them present only once. Germline V CDR1 and CDR2: SGHNT, YYREEE (reference sequence). The CDR3 loop spans 14 amino acids. Trimming cost V 0 bases and J 0 bases, with 6 bases left between them. The clonotype comes from a woman under 40 with COVID-19, enrolled during active disease. The chain joins TRBV5-4 to TRBJ1-1; D remains unclear. Sequenced material: peripheral blood. In DNA form, the CDR3 reads TGTGCCAGCAGCTTGGCTTTTATGAACACTGAAGCTTTCTTT. Translating gives CASSLAFMNTEAFF.